This T cell receptor beta chain was recovered during a study of T cell changes during pregnancy in multiple sclerosis. Trimming took off 3 bases at V and 4 bases at J, with 7 bases between the two ends. The CDR3 has 13 amino acids. Per the germline V gene, CDR1 is KGHSH and CDR2 is LQKENI. Sequencing used immunoSEQ multiplex PCR; TCRdb keeps in-frame clones, though not all of them. The data show approximately 52,000 clones, approximately 85% seen once. This TCR was sampled from a female donor with multiple sclerosis, enrolled in a pregnancy study. The chain recombines TRBV18 with TRBJ2-1, with D unresolved. The sample in question was CD4+ T cells from peripheral blood mononuclear cells, obtained in the second trimester of pregnancy. The CDR3 sequence: CASSPTQYNEQFF. The CDR3, as DNA: TGTGCCAGCTCACCGACACAGTACAATGAGCAGTTCTTC.